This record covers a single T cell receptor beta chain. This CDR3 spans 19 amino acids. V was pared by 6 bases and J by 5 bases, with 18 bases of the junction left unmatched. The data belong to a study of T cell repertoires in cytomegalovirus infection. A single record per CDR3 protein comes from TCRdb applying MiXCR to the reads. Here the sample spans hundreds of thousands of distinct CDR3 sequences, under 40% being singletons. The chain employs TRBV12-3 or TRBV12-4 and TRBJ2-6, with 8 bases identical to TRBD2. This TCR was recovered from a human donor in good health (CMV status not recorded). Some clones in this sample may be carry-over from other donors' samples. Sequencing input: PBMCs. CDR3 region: CASSPGGSAELFWANVLTF. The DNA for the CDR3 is TGTGCCAGCAGCCCGGGGGGGTCAGCGGAACTCTTCTGGGCCAACGTCCTGACTTTC.